What follows are 27 T cell receptor beta chains derived from one specimen sequenced in a study of cytomegalovirus exposure and HLA in healthy donors. The primer mix had 60 Vbeta and 13 Jbeta primers. Here immunoSEQ multiplex PCR was the method, and the copy in TCRdb shows in-frame clones only, minus some. The table has around 140,000 clones, roughly 75% seen once. Input material: PBMCs. The receptor set was obtained from a female donor in good health and CMV-seronegative.

The chain uses TRBV6-1 and TRBJ2-2; possibly TRBD1 for D (6 bases). Germline CDR1 reads MNHNS; CDR2 reads SASEGT. The length of the CDR3 is 14 residues. V lost 6 bases to trimming and J lost 4 bases, with 12 bases between them. CDR3 DNA sequence: TGTGCCAGCAGCCTAAACAGGGCCACCGGGGAGCTGTTTTTT. It translates to CASSLNRATGELFF.

This clone appeared once. V and J are TRBV2 and TRBJ2-3, with 11 bases lining up with TRBD2. Germline values: CDR1 SNHLY, CDR2 FYNNEI. This CDR3 has 14 residues. The trim removed 6 bases at V and 3 bases at J, leaving 2 bases unmatched. CDR3 protein: CASRGLAVTDTQYF. In nucleotides, the CDR3 is TGTGCCAGCAGGGGACTAGCGGTTACAGATACGCAGTATTTT.

Only one count was recorded for this clone. The V call is TRBV27, the J call TRBJ1-2; tentatively, D is TRBD1 (5 bases). This CDR3 spans 14 amino acids. Trimming took off 3 bases at V and 4 bases at J, with 12 bases between the two ends. CDR1 and CDR2 from the germline V gene are MNHEY and SMNVEV (reference sequence). The CDR3 DNA reads as TGTGCCAGCAGTTTCACAGGTAGACGCTATGGCTACACCTTC. It is translated as CASSFTGRRYGYTF.

The chain joins TRBV5-1 to TRBJ2-3, with 10 nucleotides matching TRBD1. With 2 bases clipped from V and 0 bases from J, the junction kept 12 bases outside the gene matches. The CDR3 contains 19 residues. Germline V gene lookup returns CDR1 SGHRS and CDR2 YFSETQ. The CDR3 coding sequence is TGCGCCAGCAGCTTTCTTACCGCCGGGACAGGGGCAAGCACAGATACGCAGTATTTT. This gives the protein CASSFLTAGTGASTDTQYF.

The J gene is TRBJ1-1, the V gene TRBV6-5, with a weak D call TRBD1 (5 bases). The CDR3 is 14 residues long. The V end was cut by 7 bases, the J end by 0 bases, with 12 bases between. CDR1 is MNHEY and CDR2 is SVGAGI in the germline V gene. CDR3 nucleotides: TGTGCCAGCACCCCCGGGGGGGTGAACACTGAAGCTTTCTTT. Its translation is CASTPGGVNTEAFF.

The chain joins TRBV19 to TRBJ1-1; no clear D. The V and J ends lost 1 base and 1 base respectively, with 10 bases between them. CDR1 is LNHDA, CDR2 SQIVND, per germline (reference sequence). This CDR3 has 15 amino acids. DNA of the CDR3: TGTGCCAGTAGTATAGGCGGCACCCCGAACACTGAAGCTTTCTTT. Its translation is CASSIGGTPNTEAFF.

The chain couples TRBV27 to TRBJ1-5; D possibly corresponds to TRBD1 (6 bases). Germline assignment: CDR1 MNHEY and CDR2 SMNVEV (reference sequence). V was clipped by 6 bases and J by 7 bases, with 13 bases between them. CDR3 size: 13 residues. The CDR3 is CASRKGVDQPQHF. CDR3 bases: TGTGCCAGCAGAAAGGGGGTGGACCAGCCCCAGCATTTT.

The rearrangement uses TRBV6-1 and TRBJ1-6; D ambiguous. V lost 0 bases to trimming and J lost 6 bases, with 9 bases between them. The CDR3 runs 15 residues. Germline V CDR1 and CDR2: MNHNS, SASEGT. DNA for the CDR3: TGTGCCAGCAGTGAAGCGAGCGGCCGTAATTCACCCCTCCACTTT. Translated: CASSEASGRNSPLHF.

The rearrangement links TRBV19 to TRBJ1-2, with D perhaps matching TRBD1 (5 bases). Germline loops: CDR1 LNHDA, CDR2 SQIVND (reference sequence). Trimming shortened V by 0 bases and J by 5 bases, and 13 bases separated the two germline ends. CDR3 size: 15 residues. CDR3 sequence reads: CASSIDQGPGYGYTF. CDR3 nucleotides: TGTGCCAGTAGTATAGACCAGGGTCCTGGATATGGCTACACCTTC.

This clone has a single count. Here the CDR3 DNA reads TGTGCCAGCAGTCCTTCGACAGGCCGCCCGACGGGGCAGTACTTC. It codes for CASSPSTGRPTGQYF. The chain has TRBV2 and TRBJ2-5, with D possibly being TRBD1 (6 bases). CDR3 length: 15 amino acids. Looked up from germline, CDR1 is SNHLY and CDR2 is FYNNEI. The V end lost 5 bases, the J end lost 11 bases, and 24 bases lay between the germline ends.

This clone was counted between two and nine times. The genes are TRBV7-7 and TRBJ1-1; D call uncertain. This CDR3 region has 14 residues. Trimming removed 5 bases at V and 3 bases at J, with 13 bases between. Germline assignment: CDR1 SSHAT and CDR2 FNYEAQ (reference sequence). In DNA, the CDR3 is TGTGCCAGCAGCCCCCTGCAAGAGGACACTGAAGCTTTCTTT. It encodes CASSPLQEDTEAFF.

This chain uses TRBV29-1 with TRBJ2-5; D possibly corresponds to TRBD2 (6 bases). The CDR3 has 15 amino acids. Trimming shortened V by 6 bases and J by 6 bases, and 23 bases separated the two germline ends. The germline V gene has CDR1 SQVTM and CDR2 ANQGSEA. CDR3 sequence reads: CSVDRESAVSKTQYF. DNA for the CDR3: TGCAGCGTGGACCGGGAGTCGGCAGTATCAAAGACCCAGTACTTC. Using reference TRBV29-1 and TRBJ2-5 for the parts outside the CDR3, the full variable domain is SAVISQKPSRDICQRGTSLTIQCQVDSQVTMMFWYRQQPGQSLTLIATANQGSEATYESGFVIDKFPISRPNLTFSTLTVSNMSPEDSSIYLCSVDRESAVSKTQYFGPGTRLLVL.

This clone was seen a handful of times. The chain carries TRBV5-1 and TRBJ1-4, with 12 bases that match TRBD1. Germline lookup yields CDR1 SGHRS and CDR2 YFSETQ. J lost 2 bases, V lost 4 bases, and 3 bases had no gene match. The CDR3 totals 16 residues. The CDR3 loop is CASSRDRGRTNEKLFF. Here the CDR3 DNA reads TGCGCCAGCAGCAGGGACAGGGGGCGCACTAATGAAAAACTGTTTTTT.

This clone appeared a few times. The chain joins TRBV28 to TRBJ1-2; 11 bases match TRBD1. Germline CDR1 reads MDHEN; CDR2 reads SYDVKM. The CDR3 has 14 amino acids. V shed 4 bases and J 7 bases; nucleotides not matched to a gene: 5. The CDR3 protein is CASSSTGTGGGYTF. Written as DNA, the CDR3 is TGTGCCAGCAGTTCCACCGGGACAGGGGGTGGCTACACCTTC.

This clone showed up many times. As DNA, the CDR3 is TGTGCCAGCAGCTTGAAAAACGACAGGGCCTACGAGCAGTACTTC. Protein sequence: CASSLKNDRAYEQYF. The rearrangement uses TRBV6-6 and TRBJ2-7; TRBD1 agrees at 7 bases. Germline CDR1 is MNHNY and CDR2 is SVGAGI (reference sequence). The V segment lost 6 bases and the J segment 2 bases; nucleotides outside the gene matches: 10. The CDR3 length is 15 residues.

This clone was found a few times. The chain recombines TRBV6-1 with TRBJ1-2; no reliable D call. CDR3 length equals 14 residues. Between the trimmed V and J ends, which lost 3 bases and 6 bases, there was a span of 14 bases. From germline, CDR1 is MNHNS and CDR2 SASEGT. The CDR3 reads CASSDGRKTDGYTF. The CDR3 DNA is TGTGCCAGCAGTGATGGGAGGAAAACGGATGGCTACACCTTC.

The V gene is TRBV5-1, the J gene TRBJ2-2; 14 nucleotides match TRBD2. The CDR3 is 16 amino acids. Germline V gives CDR1 SGHRS, CDR2 YFSETQ. J was trimmed by 4 bases and V by 9 bases; bases with no gene match: 8. For the CDR3, the DNA is TGCGCCACCTCGACTAGCGGGGGGGCAAGCACCGGGGAGCTGTTTTTT. Protein product: CATSTSGGASTGELFF.

V usage is TRBV4-2 and J usage is TRBJ2-1, with TRBD1 matching 10 bases. Germline values: CDR1 LGHNA, CDR2 YNFKEQ. V was pared by 0 bases and J by 6 bases, with 5 bases of the junction left unmatched. CDR3 size: 16 residues. The CDR3 is CASSQDLGQGVNEQFF. The CDR3 nucleotides read TGTGCCAGCAGCCAAGATCTCGGACAGGGGGTCAATGAGCAGTTCTTC.

This rearrangement joins TRBV30 to TRBJ2-3; 15 bases agree with TRBD2. Germline V gene lookup returns CDR1 GTSNPN and CDR2 SVGIG (reference sequence). The ends lost 2 bases at V and 5 bases at J; junction bases unmatched: 5. The CDR3 is 16 amino acids. The CDR3 bases are TGTGCCTGGAGTTTACCGGGACTAGCGGGGGGAGATACGCAGTATTTT. Residues: CAWSLPGLAGGDTQYF.

This clone was observed many times. The chain is built from TRBV7-9 and TRBJ2-2; 7 bases match TRBD1. Per germline, CDR1 SEHNR and CDR2 FQNEAQ (reference sequence). This CDR3 spans 15 amino acids. V was clipped by 2 bases and J by 3 bases; unmatched bases: 3. Here the CDR3 reads CASSLRDRDTGELFF. The CDR3, as DNA: TGTGCCAGCAGCTTAAGGGACAGAGACACCGGGGAGCTGTTTTTT.

On this clone itself: An end of the junction differs from the germline gene, which may be a read error. The V and J genes are TRBV7-9 and TRBJ2-7, with D maybe TRBD2 (5 bases). The CDR3 spans 14 residues. Germline CDR1 reads SEHNR; CDR2 reads FQNEAQ (reference sequence). The CDR3 DNA is TGTTCCAGCAGCTTAGAACTCCCTGGGAGCGAGCAGTACTTC. Encoded protein: CSSSLELPGSEQYF.

This chain joins TRBV2 and TRBJ2-3; 10 nucleotides line up with TRBD1. The CDR3 runs to 15 residues. V trimming: 5 bases; J trimming: 2 bases; junction bases outside the gene matches: 4. Germline-derived CDR1 and CDR2 are SNHLY and FYNNEI. CDR3 in amino acids: CASSRDRGITDTQYF. For the CDR3, the DNA is TGTGCCAGCAGTCGGGACAGGGGAATCACAGATACGCAGTATTTT. The entire variable domain, with the rest obtained from reference TRBV2 and TRBJ2-3, is as follows: EPEVTQTPSHQVTQMGQEVILRCVPISNHLYFYWYRQILGQKVEFLVSFYNNEISEKSEIFDDQFSVERPDGSNFTLKIRSTKLEDSAMYFCASSRDRGITDTQYFGPGTRLTVL.

The chain combines TRBV28 with TRBJ1-2; D is perhaps TRBD1 (5 bases). Germline V gene data show CDR1 as MDHEN and CDR2 as SYDVKM. V was clipped by 5 bases and J by 2 bases, with 15 bases between them. The CDR3 is made up of 15 amino acids. CDR3 amino acids: CASSAIDRLNYGYTF. CDR3 in DNA: TGTGCCAGCAGTGCAATCGACAGACTCAACTATGGCTACACCTTC.

V and J are TRBV5-4 and TRBJ2-3; no definite D call. V was pared by 4 bases and J by 2 bases, with 8 bases between. The CDR3 runs to 13 residues. Looked up from germline, CDR1 is SGHNT and CDR2 is YYREEE (reference sequence). In nucleotides, the CDR3 is TGTGCCAGCAGCCCAACTTACACAGATACGCAGTATTTT. This codes for CASSPTYTDTQYF.

V usage is TRBV9 and J usage is TRBJ2-7, with 11 bases aligning to TRBD1. This CDR3 has 15 residues. After removal of 4 bases from V and 0 bases from J, the junction contained 3 bases not matched to a gene. Germline CDR1 is SGDLS and CDR2 is YYNGEE. The CDR3 region is CASSPGTGGSYEQYF. CDR3 DNA: TGTGCCAGCAGCCCCGGGACAGGGGGCTCCTACGAGCAGTACTTC.

As concerns this clone: Relative to the germline gene, one junction end is altered; a read error may explain this. J is TRBJ1-2 and V is TRBV28; D may be TRBD1 (5 bases). CDR1 is MDHEN, CDR2 SYDVKM, per germline. This CDR3 comprises 12 residues. As DNA, the CDR3 is TGTGCCAGCAAGCCCCTCCAGGGAGGCTACCCCTTC. This sequence encodes CASKPLQGGYPF.

This chain connects TRBV7-9 to TRBJ2-3; no clear D. The CDR3 runs to 14 residues. Trimming removed 1 base from V and 0 bases from J, with 5 bases in between. Germline CDR1 reads SEHNR; CDR2 reads FQNEAQ (reference sequence). The CDR3 region is CASSLGASTDTQYF. Here the CDR3 DNA reads TGTGCCAGCAGCTTAGGCGCCAGCACAGATACGCAGTATTTT.